These 19 T cell receptor beta chains originate from one sample sequenced in a study of blood T cell repertoires in COVID-19. TCRdb's table, derived via immunoSEQ multiplex PCR, lists solely in-frame clones and lacks some. The repertoire includes about 99,000 clones, 80% to 85% of them detected once, and about 2% sits in the top ten. The material sequenced was peripheral blood. The receptors were gathered from a man between 65 and 85 years old with active or convalescent COVID-19.

The CDR3 region has the DNA TGTGCCAGCAGCTCACAGGGGATAAACACTGAAGCTTTCTTT. It specifies CASSSQGINTEAFF. V is TRBV3-1 (or the pseudogene TRBV3-2) and J is TRBJ1-1, with 7 bases matching TRBD1. The J segment lost 2 bases and the V segment lost 5 bases, leaving 5 bases of the junction unmatched. This CDR3 has 14 residues. In germline, CDR1 is LGHDT, CDR2 YNNKEL (reference sequence).

V is TRBV23-1 and J is TRBJ2-1; 8 positions match TRBD1. TRBV23-1 is given ORF status, its function remaining uncertain. The CDR3 loop spans 19 amino acids. V lost 0 bases to trimming and J lost 4 bases; unmatched junction nucleotides: 14. CDR3 amino acids: CASSQSWTKGQAIYNEQFF. The CDR3, as DNA: TGCGCCAGCAGTCAATCCTGGACGAAGGGACAGGCGATTTACAATGAGCAGTTCTTC.

The chain couples TRBV19 to TRBJ1-4; D perhaps matches TRBD1 (6 bases). The CDR3 loop spans 12 amino acids. Germline V lookup: CDR1 LNHDA, CDR2 SQIVND (reference sequence). Trimming removed 3 bases from V and 8 bases from J, with 7 bases in between. Here the CDR3 reads CASSIDREKLFF. CDR3 bases: TGTGCCAGTAGTATTGACAGGGAAAAACTGTTTTTT.

This chain links TRBV2 with TRBJ1-1, with unresolved D. Germline lookup yields CDR1 SNHLY and CDR2 FYNNEI. The CDR3 has 11 amino acids. V shed 2 bases and J shed 5 bases, with 3 bases lying between them. In nucleotides, the CDR3 is TGTGCCAGCAGTGAACGGACTGAAGCTTTCTTT. This encodes CASSERTEAFF.

A few counts support this clone. The chain combines TRBV11-2 with TRBJ2-7; 8 bases fit TRBD2. V was pared by 5 bases and J by 3 bases, with 6 bases of the junction left unmatched. The CDR3 covers 14 residues. Germline CDR1 is SGHAT and CDR2 is FQNNGV. The CDR3 reads CASSPGLASYEQYF. Here the CDR3 DNA reads TGTGCCAGCAGCCCCGGACTAGCAAGCTACGAGCAGTACTTC.

J is TRBJ1-6 and V is TRBV5-1; no clear D gene. Between the trimmed V and J ends, which lost 0 bases and 7 bases, there was a span of 8 bases. Germline V lookup: CDR1 SGHRS, CDR2 YFSETQ. CDR3 length: 14 residues. CDR3 in DNA: TGCGCCAGCAGCTTGGCCCCGGGAAATTCACCCCTCCACTTT. This gives the protein CASSLAPGNSPLHF.

The chain recombines TRBV5-4 with TRBJ2-7, with a tentative D call TRBD2 (5 bases). Trimming removed 3 bases at V and 0 bases at J, with 16 bases between. Germline V gene lookup returns CDR1 SGHNT and CDR2 YYREEE (reference sequence). The CDR3 spans 16 residues. This CDR3 reads CASSSLRSGDSYEQYF. For the CDR3, the DNA is TGTGCCAGCAGCTCTCTCCGGTCCGGGGACTCCTACGAGCAGTACTTC.

The rearrangement links TRBV6-2 or TRBV6-3 to TRBJ2-2, with D perhaps TRBD2 (7 bases). This CDR3 is built from 17 residues. From germline, CDR1 is MNHEY and CDR2 SVGEGT. Trimming removed 5 bases from V and 4 bases from J, with 20 bases in between. The CDR3: CASSPLWGGPPTGELFF. Here the CDR3 DNA reads TGTGCCAGCAGTCCCCTCTGGGGGGGCCCCCCCACCGGGGAGCTGTTTTTT.

The chain links TRBV12-1 to TRBJ1-1; the D segment call TRBD1 is taken from the table without a DNA check. TRBV12-1 is noted as a pseudogene. The CDR3 spans 14 residues. The CDR3 here is CASSEGQVDTEAFF. CDR3 DNA: TGTGCCAGCAGCGAGGGACAGGTTGACACTGAAGCTTTCTTT.

This clone was counted once. V is TRBV24-1 and J is TRBJ2-3; TRBD2 aligns across 13 bases. CDR1 KGHDR and CDR2 SFDVKD come from the germline V gene. J gave up 4 bases and V 2 bases, and 5 bases lay outside the gene matches. The CDR3 covers 17 residues. Written as DNA, the CDR3 is TGTGCCACCAGTGATTCACTAGCGGGGGGGCCGCCAGATACGCAGTATTTT. Translation: CATSDSLAGGPPDTQYF.

This sequence joins TRBV29-1 and TRBJ1-2, with 12 bases fitting TRBD1. Germline V gene data show CDR1 as SQVTM and CDR2 as ANQGSEA. The CDR3 covers 15 residues. The trim removed 5 bases at V and 6 bases at J, leaving 10 bases unmatched. DNA of the CDR3: TGCAGCGTTACCGGGACAGGGGGCGCGGGGGATGGCTACACCTTC. Residues: CSVTGTGGAGDGYTF.

The V call is TRBV7-8, the J call TRBJ2-1, with 11 bases that match TRBD2. V lost 5 bases, J lost 3 bases, and 3 bases stayed unmatched. This CDR3 spans 15 amino acids. Germline lookup yields CDR1 SGHVS and CDR2 FQNEAQ. The CDR3 coding sequence is TGTGCCAGCAGCAGTAGCGGGGGGGTCTACAATGAGCAGTTCTTC. Translating gives CASSSSGGVYNEQFF.

The chain has TRBV28 and TRBJ1-4; unclear D gene. Trimming cost V 2 bases and J 7 bases, with 5 bases left between them. There are 12 residues in the CDR3. The germline V gene encodes CDR1 MDHEN and CDR2 SYDVKM. The CDR3 region is CASSLEGEKLFF. The CDR3 DNA reads TGTGCCAGCAGTTTAGAGGGTGAAAAACTGTTTTTT.

The table lists this clone with a count of one. J is TRBJ2-2 and V is TRBV5-4; no clear D gene. The germline V gene has CDR1 SGHNT and CDR2 YYREEE (reference sequence). Trimming took 8 bases from V and 7 from J, leaving 33 bases between them. This CDR3 has 19 residues. DNA for the CDR3: TGTGCCAGTTTCTCTCGAGGAACAACCAATGAGCGCTTGGGCGGGGAGCTGTTTTTT. Translating gives CASFSRGTTNERLGGELFF.

This chain connects TRBV7-2 to TRBJ1-2; TRBD1 agrees at 8 bases. The J segment lost 3 bases and the V segment lost 5 bases, leaving 8 bases of the junction unmatched. The germline V gene has CDR1 SGHTA and CDR2 FQGNSA. The CDR3 runs 15 residues. The CDR3 coding sequence is TGTGCCAGCAGCAACTGGGACAGGTCTGACTATGGCTACACCTTC. Its protein is CASSNWDRSDYGYTF.

V and J are TRBV18 and TRBJ2-1; tentatively, D is TRBD1 (5 bases). Germline V gene lookup returns CDR1 KGHSH and CDR2 LQKENI. Trimming stripped 2 bases from V and 6 bases from J, with 8 bases between. The CDR3 runs to 13 residues. CDR3 sequence (DNA): TGTGCCAGCTCACCAGGGGCCAGCAATGAGCAGTTCTTC. This gives the protein CASSPGASNEQFF. Supplemented by reference TRBV18 and TRBJ2-1, the full variable domain reads NAGVMQNPRHLVRRRGQEARLRCSPMKGHSHVYWYRQLPEEGLKFMVYLQKENIIDESGMPKERFSAEFPKEGPSILRIQQVVRGDSAAYFCASSPGASNEQFFGPGTRLTVL.

The V and J genes are TRBV2 and TRBJ2-3; D unresolved. CDR3 length equals 13 residues. The V end lost 6 bases, the J end lost 1 base, and 8 bases lay between the germline ends. CDR1 is SNHLY and CDR2 is FYNNEI in the germline V gene. This chain's CDR3 is CASSLPGTDTQYF. The CDR3 DNA follows: TGTGCCAGCAGCCTTCCAGGCACAGATACGCAGTATTTT.

The chain employs TRBV24-1 and TRBJ2-7, with 9 bases matching TRBD1. Per the germline V gene, CDR1 is KGHDR and CDR2 is SFDVKD. This CDR3 comprises 16 residues. The ends lost 2 bases at V and 1 base at J; junction bases unmatched: 5. This chain's CDR3 is CATSDSGQGNSYEQYF. Written as DNA, the CDR3 is TGTGCCACCAGTGATTCCGGACAGGGGAATTCCTACGAGCAGTACTTC.

This sequence joins TRBV29-1 and TRBJ2-7; maybe TRBD2 (7 bases). The CDR3 has 13 amino acids. Germline CDR1 SQVTM, CDR2 ANQGSEA. The V and J ends lost 6 bases and 3 bases respectively, with 15 bases between them. The CDR3 region is CSVRRGAGYEQYF. For the CDR3, the DNA is TGCAGCGTCCGTCGGGGGGCTGGCTACGAGCAGTACTTC.